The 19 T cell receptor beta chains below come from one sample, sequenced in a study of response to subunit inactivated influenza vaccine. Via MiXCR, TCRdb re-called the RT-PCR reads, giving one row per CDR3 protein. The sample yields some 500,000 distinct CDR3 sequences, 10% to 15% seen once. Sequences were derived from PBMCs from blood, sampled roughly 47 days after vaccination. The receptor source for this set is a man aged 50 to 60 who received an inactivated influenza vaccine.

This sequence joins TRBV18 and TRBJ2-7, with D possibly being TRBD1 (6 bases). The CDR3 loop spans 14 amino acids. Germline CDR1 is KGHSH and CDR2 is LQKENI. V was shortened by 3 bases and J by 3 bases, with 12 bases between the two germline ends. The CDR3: CASSPGQEGYEQYF. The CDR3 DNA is TGTGCCAGCTCACCGGGACAAGAAGGCTACGAGCAGTACTTC.

CDR3 region: CASSPGLAGPGAYEQYF. DNA for the CDR3: TGTGCCAGCAGCCCGGGACTAGCGGGTCCTGGGGCCTACGAGCAGTACTTC. The V call is TRBV7-2, the J call TRBJ2-7; 12 nucleotides line up with TRBD2. CDR1 SGHTA and CDR2 FQGNSA come from the germline V gene. This CDR3 has 17 amino acids. With 5 bases clipped from V and 2 bases from J, the junction kept 10 bases outside the gene matches.

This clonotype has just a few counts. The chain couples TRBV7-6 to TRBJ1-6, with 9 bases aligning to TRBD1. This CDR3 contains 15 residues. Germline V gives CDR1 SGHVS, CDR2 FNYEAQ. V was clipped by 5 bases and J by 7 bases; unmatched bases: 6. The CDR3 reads CASSLGGQGNSPLHF. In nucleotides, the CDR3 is TGTGCCAGCAGCCTAGGGGGACAGGGAAATTCACCCCTCCACTTT. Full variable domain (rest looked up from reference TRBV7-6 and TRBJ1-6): GAGVSQSPRYKVTKRGQDVALRCDPISGHVSLYWYRQALGQGPEFLTYFNYEAQQDKSGLPNDRFSAERPEGSISTLTIQRTEQRDSAMYRCASSLGGQGNSPLHFGNGTRLTVT.

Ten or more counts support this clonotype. This CDR3 is CASRIGTYNEQFF. CDR3 sequence (DNA): TGTGCCAGCAGGATCGGGACTTACAATGAGCAGTTCTTC. The chain couples TRBV2 to TRBJ2-1; a possible D gene is TRBD2 (6 bases). The germline V and J ends were trimmed by 6 bases and 4 bases, with 10 bases remaining between them. Germline lookup yields CDR1 SNHLY and CDR2 FYNNEI. The CDR3 loop spans 13 amino acids.

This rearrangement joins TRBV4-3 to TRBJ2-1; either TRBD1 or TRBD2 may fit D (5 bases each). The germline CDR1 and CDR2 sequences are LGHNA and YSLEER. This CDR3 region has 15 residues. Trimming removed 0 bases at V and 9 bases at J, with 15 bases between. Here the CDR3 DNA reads TGCGCCAGCAGCCAAGAATCAGGGCCGAGGGGTGAGCAGTTCTTC. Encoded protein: CASSQESGPRGEQFF.

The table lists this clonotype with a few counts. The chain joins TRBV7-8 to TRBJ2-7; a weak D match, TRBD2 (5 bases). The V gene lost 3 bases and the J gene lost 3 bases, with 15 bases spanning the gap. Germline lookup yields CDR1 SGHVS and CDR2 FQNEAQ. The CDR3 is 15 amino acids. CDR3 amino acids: CASSLRELGNYEQYF. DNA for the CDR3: TGTGCCAGCAGCTTGAGGGAGTTGGGGAACTACGAGCAGTACTTC.

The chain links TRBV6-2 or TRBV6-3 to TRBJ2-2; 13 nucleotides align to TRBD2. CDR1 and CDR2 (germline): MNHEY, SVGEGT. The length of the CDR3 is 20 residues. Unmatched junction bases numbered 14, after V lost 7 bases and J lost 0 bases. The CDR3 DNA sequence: TGTGCCAGCATCTTCTCGCGTGGAGGACTAGCGGGAGCGAACACCGGGGAGCTGTTTTTT. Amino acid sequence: CASIFSRGGLAGANTGELFF.

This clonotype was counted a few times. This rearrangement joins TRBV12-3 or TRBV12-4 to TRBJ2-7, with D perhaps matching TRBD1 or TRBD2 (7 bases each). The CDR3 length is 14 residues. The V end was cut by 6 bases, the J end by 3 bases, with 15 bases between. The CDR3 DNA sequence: TGTGCCAGCAGCGGGGGGACAGAACGCTACGAGCAGTACTTC. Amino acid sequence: CASSGGTERYEQYF.

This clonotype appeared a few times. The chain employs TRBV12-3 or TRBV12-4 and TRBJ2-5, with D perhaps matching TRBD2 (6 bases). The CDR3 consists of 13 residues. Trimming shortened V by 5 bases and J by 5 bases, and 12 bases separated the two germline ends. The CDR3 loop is CASSRPRGETQYF. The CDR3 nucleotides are TGTGCCAGCAGTCGACCTCGGGGGGAGACCCAGTACTTC.

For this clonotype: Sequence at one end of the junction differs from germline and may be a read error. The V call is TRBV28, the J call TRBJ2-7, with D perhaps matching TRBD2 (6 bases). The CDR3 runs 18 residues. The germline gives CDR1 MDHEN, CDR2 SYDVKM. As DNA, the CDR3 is TGTGCCAGCAGTTACGAGCAGGGCAGGTGGCCCTCGGACTACAAGCAGTACTTC. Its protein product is CASSYEQGRWPSDYKQYF.

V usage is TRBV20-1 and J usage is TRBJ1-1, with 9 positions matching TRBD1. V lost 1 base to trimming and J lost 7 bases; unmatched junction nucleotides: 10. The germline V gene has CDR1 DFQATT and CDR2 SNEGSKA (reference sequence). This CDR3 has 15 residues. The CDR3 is CSARGAGTGTFEAFF. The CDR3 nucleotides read TGCAGTGCTAGAGGCGCCGGGACAGGGACTTTTGAAGCTTTCTTT.

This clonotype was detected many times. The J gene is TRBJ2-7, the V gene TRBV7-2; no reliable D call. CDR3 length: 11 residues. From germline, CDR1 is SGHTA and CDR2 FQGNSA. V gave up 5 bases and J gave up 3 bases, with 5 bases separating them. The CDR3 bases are TGTGCCAGCAGCGTTGACTACGAGCAGTACTTC. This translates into CASSVDYEQYF.

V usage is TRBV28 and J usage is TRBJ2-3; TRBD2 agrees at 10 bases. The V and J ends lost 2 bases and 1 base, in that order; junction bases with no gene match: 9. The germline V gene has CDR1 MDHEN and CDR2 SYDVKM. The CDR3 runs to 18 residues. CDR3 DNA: TGTGCCAGCAGTTTACCTGGGCTAGCGGGAGCGGGCACAGATACGCAGTATTTT. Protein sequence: CASSLPGLAGAGTDTQYF.

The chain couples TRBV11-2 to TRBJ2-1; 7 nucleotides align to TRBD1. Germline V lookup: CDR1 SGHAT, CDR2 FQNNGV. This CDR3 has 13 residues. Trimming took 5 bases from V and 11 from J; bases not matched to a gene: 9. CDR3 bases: TGTGCCAGCAGCCCATCCACAGGGGTTCAGCAGTTCTTC. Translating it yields CASSPSTGVQQFF. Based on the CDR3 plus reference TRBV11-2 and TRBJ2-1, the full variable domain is EAGVAQSPRYKIIEKRQSVAFWCNPISGHATLYWYQQILGQGPKLLIQFQNNGVVDDSQLPKDRFSAERLKGVDSTLKIQPAKLEDSAVYLCASSPSTGVQQFFGPGTRLTVL.

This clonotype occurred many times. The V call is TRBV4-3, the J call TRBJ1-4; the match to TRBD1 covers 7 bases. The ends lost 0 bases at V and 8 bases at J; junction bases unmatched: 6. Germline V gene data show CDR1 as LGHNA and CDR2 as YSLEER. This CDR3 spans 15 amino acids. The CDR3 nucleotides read TGCGCCAGCAGCCAAGATGCTGCAGGGGGAGAAAAACTGTTTTTT. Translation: CASSQDAAGGEKLFF.

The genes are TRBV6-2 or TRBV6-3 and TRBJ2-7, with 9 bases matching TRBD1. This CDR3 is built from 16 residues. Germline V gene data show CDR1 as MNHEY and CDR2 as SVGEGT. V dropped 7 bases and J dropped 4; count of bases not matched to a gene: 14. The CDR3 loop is CASIPMGQGALYEQYF. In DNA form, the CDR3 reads TGTGCCAGCATCCCCATGGGACAGGGTGCTTTATACGAGCAGTACTTC.

CDR3 amino acids: CASSPALAGTDTQYF. Here the CDR3 DNA reads TGCGCCAGCAGCCCGGCATTAGCGGGAACAGATACGCAGTATTTT. The J gene is TRBJ2-3, the V gene TRBV5-1; 8 bases match TRBD2. Looked up from germline, CDR1 is SGHRS and CDR2 is YFSETQ. The CDR3 totals 15 residues. The V gene end was trimmed by 4 bases and the J gene end by 3 bases; junction bases not matched to a gene: 7.

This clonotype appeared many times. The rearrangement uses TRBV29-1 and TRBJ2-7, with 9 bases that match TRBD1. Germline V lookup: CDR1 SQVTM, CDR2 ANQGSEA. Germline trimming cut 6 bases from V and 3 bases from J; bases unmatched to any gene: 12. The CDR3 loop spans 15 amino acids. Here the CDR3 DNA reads TGCAGCGTGACGTCGAGACAGGGGGTTTACTACGAGCAGTACTTC. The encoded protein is CSVTSRQGVYYEQYF.

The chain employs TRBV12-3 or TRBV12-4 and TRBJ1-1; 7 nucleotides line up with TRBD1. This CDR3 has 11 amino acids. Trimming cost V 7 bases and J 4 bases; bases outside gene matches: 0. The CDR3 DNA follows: TGTGCCAGCACAGGGGGCACTGAAGCTTTCTTT. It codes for CASTGGTEAFF.